A single sample gave rise to the 9 T cell receptor beta chains below, sequenced in a study of blood T cells in healthy people across ages. Alongside a J-beta primer mix, a sample-barcoded 5' primer served in a second PCR lasting roughly 6 to 11 cycles. One entry per CDR3 protein, called by TCRdb with MiXCR from the 5' RACE reads. The sample contains approximately 800,000 distinct CDR3 sequences, roughly 24% of which appear only once. This same sample was also part of a study on T cells of mothers and their children.

Sequencing was carried out using blood. The receptor source for this set is a boy younger than 18 in good health.

The genes are TRBV12-3 or TRBV12-4 and TRBJ1-2; 7 bases are a match to TRBD1. Losses at the gene ends were 1 base for V and 11 bases for J; bases not matched to a gene: 4. This CDR3 comprises 12 residues. As DNA, the CDR3 is TGTGCCAGCAGTTTAGAGACAGGGAAGTACACCTTC. It specifies CASSLETGKYTF.

This rearrangement joins TRBV5-5 to TRBJ2-1; D is possibly TRBD1 or TRBD2 (5 bases each). The CDR3 consists of 16 residues. Germline CDR1 is SGHKS and CDR2 is YYEKEE (reference sequence). Trimming pared 4 bases from V and 6 bases from J, leaving 20 bases between. CDR3 amino acids: CASSGRDGRSVNEQFF. The CDR3 nucleotides are TGTGCCAGCAGCGGCCGGGACGGCCGTTCCGTCAATGAGCAGTTCTTC. Filled out from reference TRBV5-5 and TRBJ2-1, the complete variable domain reads DAGVTQSPTHLIKTRGQQVTLRCSPISGHKSVSWYQQVLGQGPQFIFQYYEKEERGRGNFPDRFSARQFPNYSSELNVNALLLGDSALYLCASSGRDGRSVNEQFFGPGTRLTVL.

This clonotype has only one observation. The rearrangement joins TRBV20-1 to TRBJ2-3; 13 positions match TRBD2. Germline-derived CDR1 and CDR2 are DFQATT and SNEGSKA (reference sequence). Losses at the gene ends were 0 bases for V and 3 bases for J; bases not matched to a gene: 9. The CDR3 extends over 18 amino acids. The CDR3 here is CSARDFGETSGGTDTQYF. The CDR3, as DNA: TGCAGTGCTAGAGATTTCGGCGAGACTAGCGGGGGGACAGATACGCAGTATTTT.

The chain is built from TRBV5-1 and TRBJ2-3, with 10 bases that match TRBD2. V lost 1 base, J lost 2 bases, and 7 bases stayed unmatched. The CDR3 extends over 17 amino acids. CDR1 and CDR2 from the germline V gene are SGHRS and YFSETQ. CDR3 in DNA: TGCGCCAGCAGCTTGATTATAGCGGGGGGAACCACAGATACGCAGTATTTT. It translates to CASSLIIAGGTTDTQYF. The entire variable domain, with the rest obtained from reference TRBV5-1 and TRBJ2-3, is as follows: KAGVTQTPRYLIKTRGQQVTLSCSPISGHRSVSWYQQTPGQGLQFLFEYFSETQRNKGNFPGRFSGRQFSNSRSEMNVSTLELGDSALYLCASSLIIAGGTTDTQYFGPGTRLTVL.

This sequence joins TRBV6-1 and TRBJ1-5, with 10 bases lining up with TRBD1. With 7 bases clipped from V and 7 bases from J, the junction kept 7 bases outside the gene matches. This CDR3 spans 14 amino acids. CDR1 is MNHNS, CDR2 SASEGT, per germline. The CDR3 here is CASTWDRGRQPQHF. The CDR3 DNA reads TGTGCCAGCACCTGGGACAGGGGTCGACAGCCCCAGCATTTT.

Here the CDR3 DNA reads TGCGCCAGCAGCCAAGATCTCGCAGGCAGCTCCTACAATGAGCAGTTCTTC. Its protein is CASSQDLAGSSYNEQFF. The genes are TRBV4-3 and TRBJ2-1, with D hard to call. The CDR3 contains 17 residues. The germline V gene has CDR1 LGHNA and CDR2 YSLEER. V was shortened by 0 bases and J by 0 bases, with 12 bases between the two germline ends.

This clonotype was seen a few times. The chain has TRBV20-1 and TRBJ1-2; D is ambiguous. Germline CDR1 DFQATT, CDR2 SNEGSKA (reference sequence). V was cut by 6 bases and J by 0 bases, with 8 bases left in between. CDR3 length: 12 residues. The DNA of the CDR3 is TGCAGTGCCCCGGGCCCTAACTATGGCTACACCTTC. This codes for CSAPGPNYGYTF.

A few counts support this clonotype. The V call is TRBV6-6, the J call TRBJ2-7; a weak D match, TRBD1 (6 bases). From germline, CDR1 is MNHNY and CDR2 SVGAGI (reference sequence). CDR3 length: 15 amino acids. Deletions cut 0 bases from V and 2 bases from J, with 11 bases between. The CDR3 protein is CASSYSPTGPYEQYF. CDR3 coding DNA: TGTGCCAGCAGTTACTCCCCCACAGGGCCCTACGAGCAGTACTTC.

This clonotype was picked up a small number of times. The DNA for the CDR3 is TGTGCCAGCAGCCCTGGGGGAACGCTTAATTCACCCCTCCACTTT. Its protein product is CASSPGGTLNSPLHF. The genes are TRBV12-3 or TRBV12-4 and TRBJ1-6; the D gene is possibly TRBD1 (5 bases). The CDR3 length is 15 residues. Trimming shortened V by 6 bases and J by 6 bases, and 15 bases separated the two germline ends.